This TCR beta chain was observed in a study of shared clonotypes between healthy human individuals (dated by TCRdb to 2020 to 2022). For the wider study: Three men and two women, aged 18 to 49 years, made up the cohort. For each donor, three plates each were used for CD4 naive and CD4 memory, two plates were used for CD8 naive, and one plate was used for CD8 memory. To estimate repertoire size and how much clonotype sharing occurs between individuals, the study deeply sequenced the blood TCR repertoires of five healthy adults. Different laboratories and diverse techniques were used to prepare libraries and sequence TCR repertoires, to increase sequencing depth and limit assay-specific biases. Per donor, leukapheresis produced somewhere between about 0.94 and 9.5 billion PBMCs.

Turning to this clone: The antigen it binds to is not known. Per-base qualities were not stored, and no clone one base away is much larger.

The investigation overall reported the following: Naive subsets generally had larger estimated clonotype richness than memory subsets. Pairwise subsampling led to the expectation that sequencing depth would affect the degree of clonotype sharing among donors. Compared with non-shared clonotypes, clonotypes shared by all four sorted-subset donors had higher generation probabilities. Because the study included a small number of donors, the genetic and exposure-history diversity represented was limited. Across four donors, about 5% of naive CD4, roughly 3.3% of naive CD8, about 2% of memory CD4, and roughly 0.4% of memory CD8 clonotypes were shared. Even with the large sequencing depth, rarefaction of the sorted-subset datasets indicated that sequencing was incomplete. Sampling was restricted to blood, and TCR repertoires in tissue are likely to differ from TCR repertoires in blood.

Using the deep immunoSEQ assay, TCR CDR3 regions were amplified from genomic DNA by multiplex PCR. Extracted genomic DNA from each cell subset was distributed evenly across all wells of several immunoSEQ 96-well plates, and each plate was treated as a replicate. For sorted subsets, around 200 ng genomic DNA, equal to 30,000 to 35,000 T cell genomes, was loaded into each replicate PCR. Purified libraries were quantified with a Qubit 3.0 fluorometer, sized on a Bioanalyzer 2100, and re-quantified with the KAPA Library Quantification kit. Every immunoSEQ 96-well plate was sequenced on a separate single-read 150-cycle Illumina NextSeq 550 flow cell. In the paper's pipeline: The immunoSEQ output contained only junctional sequences without quality scores, so filtering could not match that applied to full-length reads. Sequences were annotated with PyIR, a Python wrapper for IgBLAST v1.9, and V/J genes and CDR3 were assigned using IMGT germline references. Any read was removed if the V/J assignment was weak (E-value above 1e-6), the CDR3 was missing, or the read contained stop codons, out-of-frame junctions, or ambiguous translated residues. V3J clonotypes were defined by identical inferred V gene, J gene, and CDR3 amino acid sequence. The percentage overlap between two repertoires was calculated by dividing the number of shared unique clonotypes by the size of the smaller repertoire. Repertoire richness was assessed with RTK rarefaction, the Chao1 estimator, and Recon v2.1 estimates of unobserved clonotypes. Generation probabilities for all TCRbeta clonotypes obtained by the gDNA method from four donors were computed using OLGA. In its TCRdb copy, this immuneACCESS table keeps in-frame sequences only and misses some clones. Where compared with another copy, unresolved V genes explain less than half of these, and the others have no known cause. The DNA gave D and trimming, while V, J and clone size come from that table. The sample profile shows roughly 2 million clones; roughly 95% of them were found once. Jointly, the top ten make up approximately 0.13% of the sample.

The donors were healthy, HIV-negative adults who had no recently reported acute infections or vaccinations. Only Caucasian adults living in Nashville, Tennessee, USA were represented among the donors. Magnetic negative selection was used to enrich CD4+ T cells, after which naive cells were positively selected on CD45RA and the negative fraction became the memory subset. After blood collection by leukapheresis, PBMCs were isolated using Ficoll-Histopaque density gradient centrifugation and then cryopreserved in the vapor phase of liquid nitrogen. Analytical flow cytometry was used to check the purity and quantity of each magnetically sorted T cell population. Genomic DNA was isolated from each sorted fraction and quantified by UV absorbance on a Nanodrop 2000c. Input material: naive CD4+ T cells sorted from blood. The intended sense of this specimen's cell subset or site label: CD45RA+ positively selected. The receptor was derived from a man between 18 and 35 years old in good health.

The CDR3 corresponds to CATSRDQGAGQPQHF. The DNA sequence follows: TGTGCCACCAGCAGAGATCAGGGGGCGGGTCAGCCCCAGCATTTT. Rearrangement joined TRBV15 to TRBJ1-5; TRBD1 lines up with 8 middle nucleotides. CDR1 and CDR2, per the germline V gene (reference sequence), are LNHNV and YYDKDF. V is cut back by 0 bases and J by 6 bases, with 4 bases in the junction unmatched. The CDR3 measures 15 amino acids from cysteine to phenylalanine. Left in the record is the CDR3 DNA by itself, 45 bases read in frame from the first base.